These 4 T cell receptor beta chains share one sample of origin, sequenced in a study of cytomegalovirus exposure and HLA in healthy donors. The PCR used 60 Vbeta and 13 Jbeta primers. Profiled with immunoSEQ multiplex PCR; TCRdb holds only in-frame clones, not every one. This sample has around 130,000 clones; 75% to 85% occur once, and the top ten carry roughly 2.7%. The sequenced material came from PBMCs. These receptors originate from a middle-aged man in good health and CMV-seronegative.

V gene TRBV6-5 combines with J gene TRBJ2-1, with 10 bases matching TRBD2. The CDR3 consists of 15 residues. Germline V gene lookup returns CDR1 MNHEY and CDR2 SVGAGI. Losses at the gene ends were 5 bases for V and 14 bases for J; bases not matched to a gene: 15. The chain's CDR3 is CASSPLAGDPYTKFF. CDR3 bases: TGTGCCAGCAGTCCTCTAGCGGGGGACCCGTACACAAAGTTCTTC.

As DNA, the CDR3 is TGTGCCAGCAGTGAAGCATTGCGACAGCCCCAGCATTTT. Encoded protein: CASSEALRQPQHF. The chain couples TRBV2 to TRBJ1-5; D unclear. Germline V gives CDR1 SNHLY, CDR2 FYNNEI. Trimming shortened V by 0 bases and J by 7 bases, and 7 bases separated the two germline ends. The CDR3 loop spans 13 amino acids. The complete variable domain, with remaining parts taken from reference TRBV2 and TRBJ1-5, reads EPEVTQTPSHQVTQMGQEVILRCVPISNHLYFYWYRQILGQKVEFLVSFYNNEISEKSEIFDDQFSVERPDGSNFTLKIRSTKLEDSAMYFCASSEALRQPQHFGDGTRLSIL.

The chain couples TRBV30 to TRBJ1-2, with 8 positions matching TRBD1. Losses at the gene ends were 2 bases for V and 8 bases for J; bases not matched to a gene: 7. Per germline, CDR1 GTSNPN and CDR2 SVGIG (reference sequence). The CDR3 is 13 residues long. The DNA for the CDR3 is TGTGCCTGGAGTAGTGCAGGGGGCTACGGCTACACCTTC. Its translation is CAWSSAGGYGYTF.

The chain carries TRBV6-5 and TRBJ1-2, with 7 positions matching TRBD1. Trimming at V came to 5 bases and at J to 0 bases, leaving 6 bases not matched to a gene. The CDR3 totals 15 residues. Germline V gene sequence: CDR1 MNHEY, CDR2 SVGAGI. As DNA, the CDR3 is TGTGCCAGCAGTGCTACGGGACAGCCTAACTATGGCTACACCTTC. This encodes CASSATGQPNYGYTF.